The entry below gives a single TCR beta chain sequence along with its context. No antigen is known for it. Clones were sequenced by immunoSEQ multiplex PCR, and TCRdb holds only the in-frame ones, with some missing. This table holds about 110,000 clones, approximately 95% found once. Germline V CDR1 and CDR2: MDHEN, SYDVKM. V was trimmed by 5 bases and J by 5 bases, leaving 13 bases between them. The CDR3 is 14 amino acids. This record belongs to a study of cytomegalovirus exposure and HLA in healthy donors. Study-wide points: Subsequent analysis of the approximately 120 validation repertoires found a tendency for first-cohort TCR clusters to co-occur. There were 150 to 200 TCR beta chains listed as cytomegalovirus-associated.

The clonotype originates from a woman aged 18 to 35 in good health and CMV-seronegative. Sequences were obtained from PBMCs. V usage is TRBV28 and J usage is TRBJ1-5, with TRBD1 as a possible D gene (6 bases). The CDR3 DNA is TGTGCCAGCAGTCGGGACACCAATTATCAGCCCCAGCATTTT. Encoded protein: CASSRDTNYQPQHF.